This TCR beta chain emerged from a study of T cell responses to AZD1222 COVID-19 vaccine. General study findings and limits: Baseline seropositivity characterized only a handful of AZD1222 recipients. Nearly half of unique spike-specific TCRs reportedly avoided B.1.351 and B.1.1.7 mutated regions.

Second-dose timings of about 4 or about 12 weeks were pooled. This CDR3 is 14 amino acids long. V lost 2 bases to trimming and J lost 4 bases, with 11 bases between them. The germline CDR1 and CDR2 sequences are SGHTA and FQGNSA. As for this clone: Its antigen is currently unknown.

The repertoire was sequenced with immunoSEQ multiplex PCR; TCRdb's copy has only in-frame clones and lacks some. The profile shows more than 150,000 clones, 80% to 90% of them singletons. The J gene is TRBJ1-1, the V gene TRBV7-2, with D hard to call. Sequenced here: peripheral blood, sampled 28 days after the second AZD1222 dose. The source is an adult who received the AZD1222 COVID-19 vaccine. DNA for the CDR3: TGTGCCAGCAGCTTATCGGCCGGAGGCACTGAAGCTTTCTTT. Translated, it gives CASSLSAGGTEAFF.